Listed here are 30 T cell receptor beta chains from one sample, sequenced in a study of T cell responses to AZD1222 COVID-19 vaccine. Only in-frame clones appear in the TCRdb table, and some are missing; sequencing was by immunoSEQ multiplex PCR. The sample has approximately 190,000 clones; more than 80% are singletons. Source: peripheral blood, taken 28 days after the second dose of the MenACWY control vaccine. The receptors here all came from an adult who received the MenACWY meningococcal vaccine as a control.

The chain couples TRBV16 to TRBJ2-7; D may be TRBD2 (7 bases). Trimming removed 4 bases at V and 7 bases at J, with 11 bases between. Germline V gene lookup returns CDR1 KGHSY and CDR2 FQNENV. This CDR3 comprises 12 residues. The CDR3: CASSRGGGEQYF. CDR3 DNA: TGTGCCAGCAGCCGGGGGGGCGGTGAGCAGTACTTC.

This sequence joins TRBV30 and TRBJ2-7; 7 bases agree with TRBD1. The germline V gene encodes CDR1 GTSNPN and CDR2 SVGIG (reference sequence). This CDR3 is built from 14 residues. Trimming removed 6 bases from V and 4 bases from J; junction bases left unmatched: 12. The CDR3 bases are TGTGCCTGTTCAAAGGGGGCATTAAAGTACGAGCAGTACTTC. Its translation: CACSKGALKYEQYF.

The chain joins TRBV7-9 to TRBJ1-4; D remains ambiguous. V lost 2 bases, J lost 4 bases, and 8 bases lay in between. The CDR3 extends over 14 amino acids. The germline gives CDR1 SEHNR, CDR2 FQNEAQ (reference sequence). The CDR3 bases are TGTGCCAGCAGCTTACAGGCAGATAATGAAAAACTGTTTTTT. It encodes CASSLQADNEKLFF.

Concerning this clone: The same CDR3 also results from other DNA sequences found in this sample. The J gene is TRBJ2-7, the V gene TRBV6-5, with TRBD2 as a possible D gene (7 bases). V was clipped by 6 bases and J by 2 bases, with 8 bases between them. Germline CDR1 and CDR2: MNHEY and SVGAGI. CDR3 size: 12 residues. CDR3 in DNA: TGTGCCAGCAGGGGGGGGCCCTACGAGCAGTACTTC. It specifies CASRGGPYEQYF.

The chain uses TRBV7-2 and TRBJ2-1; 8 bases align to TRBD2. The V and J ends lost 6 bases and 0 bases, in that order; junction bases with no gene match: 4. CDR1 and CDR2 (germline): SGHTA, FQGNSA. The CDR3 is made up of 15 amino acids. The chain's CDR3 is CASRTGGSSYNEQFF. The CDR3, as DNA: TGTGCCAGCAGGACGGGGGGGAGCTCCTACAATGAGCAGTTCTTC.

This chain's CDR3 is CASTEGGTDNEQFF. As DNA, the CDR3 is TGTGCCAGCACGGAGGGCGGGACCGATAATGAGCAGTTCTTC. The gene calls are TRBV6-5 and TRBJ2-1; maybe TRBD2 (6 bases). The CDR3 is 14 residues long. The V gene's germline CDR1 is MNHEY and CDR2 SVGAGI. V was shortened by 7 bases and J by 7 bases, with 17 bases between the two germline ends.

This sequence joins TRBV28 and TRBJ2-5; D is ambiguous. There are 14 residues in the CDR3. Germline V gene data show CDR1 as MDHEN and CDR2 as SYDVKM. Trimming took 6 bases from V and 2 from J, leaving 13 bases between them. CDR3 sequence (DNA): TGTGCCAGCAGCCTGGTCGGCAGGCAAGAGACCCAGTACTTC. Its translation: CASSLVGRQETQYF.

V gene TRBV9 combines with J gene TRBJ2-1; D is uncertain. The V end lost 0 bases, the J end lost 6 bases, and 7 bases lay between the germline ends. The CDR3 sequence is 13 residues long. Germline assignment: CDR1 SGDLS and CDR2 YYNGEE. CDR3: CASSVGLVNEQFF. The CDR3 DNA is TGTGCCAGCAGCGTAGGGCTAGTCAATGAGCAGTTCTTC.

The chain uses TRBV5-8 and TRBJ1-1; no reliable D call. Trimming removed 0 bases from V and 0 bases from J, with 12 bases in between. The germline V gene encodes CDR1 SGHTS and CDR2 YDEGEE. CDR3 size: 16 residues. The CDR3 region has the DNA TGTGCCAGCAGCTTGGAGCGGGAAACGTTGAACACTGAAGCTTTCTTT. This gives the protein CASSLERETLNTEAFF. The full variable domain, in which reference TRBV5-8 and TRBJ1-1 provide the parts outside the CDR3, is EAGVTQSPTHLIKTRGQQATLRCSPISGHTSVYWYQQALGLGLQFLLWYDEGEERNRGNFPPRFSGRQFPNYSSELNVNALELEDSALYLCASSLERETLNTEAFFGQGTRLTVV.

This sequence joins TRBV6-2 or TRBV6-3 and TRBJ2-1, with TRBD1 matching over 9 bases. The CDR3 runs to 20 residues. With V trimmed by 0 bases and J by 2 bases, 14 bases remained unmatched. CDR1 MNHEY and CDR2 SVGEGT come from the germline V gene. The CDR3 region has the DNA TGTGCCAGCAGTTACTCGACCCCACAGGGGGCGCGGGGGACCTACAATGAGCAGTTCTTC. As protein: CASSYSTPQGARGTYNEQFF.

The CDR3 bases are TGCGCCAGCAGCTTGCTCCCCAGGTCTGAAGCTTTCTTT. Translating it yields CASSLLPRSEAFF. The chain combines TRBV5-1 with TRBJ1-1; D not certain. Germline CDR1 and CDR2: SGHRS and YFSETQ. There are 13 residues in the CDR3. The germline V and J ends were trimmed by 1 base and 6 bases, with 10 bases remaining between them. Full variable domain (rest looked up from reference TRBV5-1 and TRBJ1-1): KAGVTQTPRYLIKTRGQQVTLSCSPISGHRSVSWYQQTPGQGLQFLFEYFSETQRNKGNFPGRFSGRQFSNSRSEMNVSTLELGDSALYLCASSLLPRSEAFFGQGTRLTVV.

This clone has just one count. The rearrangement links TRBV9 to TRBJ1-6, with D perhaps TRBD1 (5 bases). Per germline, CDR1 SGDLS and CDR2 YYNGEE. V was clipped by 5 bases and J by 10 bases, with 16 bases between them. The CDR3 spans 14 residues. The CDR3 loop is CASRTETDPSPLHF. The CDR3 DNA follows: TGTGCCAGCAGAACCGAGACAGACCCCTCACCCCTCCACTTT.

V is TRBV25-1 and J is TRBJ1-3; D gene uncertain. The CDR3 is 12 amino acids. Germline values: CDR1 MGHDK, CDR2 SYGVNS. The V end was cut by 7 bases, the J end by 5 bases, with 9 bases between. The CDR3, as DNA: TGTGCCAGCACCCCCGGGAGAAACACCATATATTTT. Encoded protein: CASTPGRNTIYF.

The genes are TRBV18 and TRBJ2-3; 7 positions agree with TRBD1. This CDR3 has 16 residues. V shed 4 bases, J shed 3 bases, and the junction held 10 bases outside the gene matches. Per germline, CDR1 KGHSH and CDR2 LQKENI. DNA for the CDR3: TGTGCCAGCTCACTCATCCCGGGACAGCAGACAGATACGCAGTATTTT. Its protein is CASSLIPGQQTDTQYF. The variable domain in full, with the rest retrieved from reference TRBV18 and TRBJ2-3, is NAGVMQNPRHLVRRRGQEARLRCSPMKGHSHVYWYRQLPEEGLKFMVYLQKENIIDESGMPKERFSAEFPKEGPSILRIQQVVRGDSAAYFCASSLIPGQQTDTQYFGPGTRLTVL.

CDR3 sequence: CASSLLVSGGSGANVLTF. CDR3 nucleotides: TGTGCCAGCAGCTTATTAGTTTCCGGGGGCTCTGGGGCCAACGTCCTGACTTTC. This sequence joins TRBV7-8 and TRBJ2-6, with D possibly matching TRBD2 (6 bases). The length of the CDR3 is 18 residues. Per germline, CDR1 SGHVS and CDR2 FQNEAQ. Trimming took 2 bases from V and 0 from J, leaving 14 bases between them. The full variable domain, completed using reference TRBV7-8 and TRBJ2-6, is GAGVSQSPRYKVAKRGQDVALRCDPISGHVSLFWYQQALGQGPEFLTYFQNEAQLDKSGLPSDRFFAERPEGSVSTLKIQRTQQEDSAVYLCASSLLVSGGSGANVLTFGAGSRLTVL.

The chain combines TRBV27 with TRBJ1-4; 8 positions agree with TRBD1. V shed 2 bases and J 8 bases; nucleotides not matched to a gene: 4. Germline V gene sequence: CDR1 MNHEY, CDR2 SMNVEV (reference sequence). The CDR3 covers 14 residues. The CDR3 is CASSLGGQDEKLFF. In DNA form, the CDR3 reads TGTGCCAGCAGTTTAGGGGGACAGGACGAAAAACTGTTTTTT.

The chain employs TRBV11-2 and TRBJ1-2, with TRBD1 as a possible D gene (5 bases). Trimming pared 4 bases from V and 7 bases from J, leaving 13 bases between. The CDR3 covers 13 residues. The germline V gene has CDR1 SGHAT and CDR2 FQNNGV. The CDR3 DNA reads TGTGCCAGCAGCTCGCCAACAGGTTTTGGCTACACCTTC. Its protein product is CASSSPTGFGYTF.

The chain employs TRBV7-2 and TRBJ1-1; D is undetermined. V was pared by 4 bases and J by 3 bases, with 15 bases between. Germline CDR1 SGHTA, CDR2 FQGNSA. This CDR3 has 15 amino acids. CDR3 sequence reads: CASSWSGRGYTEAFF. The CDR3 DNA follows: TGTGCCAGCAGCTGGAGCGGACGCGGGTACACTGAAGCTTTCTTT.

The gene calls are TRBV2 and TRBJ1-1; tentatively, D is TRBD1 (5 bases). CDR1 is SNHLY, CDR2 FYNNEI, per germline. The V gene lost 4 bases and the J gene lost 1 base, with 10 bases spanning the gap. This CDR3 comprises 14 residues. CDR3 protein: CASSAQGQNTEAFF. CDR3 DNA sequence: TGTGCCAGCAGTGCCCAGGGCCAGAACACTGAAGCTTTCTTT.

V gene TRBV7-2 combines with J gene TRBJ2-7, with D unclear. The germline V gene has CDR1 SGHTA and CDR2 FQGNSA. The CDR3 runs 15 residues. Between the trimmed V and J ends, which lost 1 base and 0 bases, there was a span of 10 bases. The CDR3 reads CASSLGLTNSYEQYF. CDR3 DNA sequence: TGTGCCAGCAGCTTAGGACTCACAAACTCCTACGAGCAGTACTTC.

The chain employs TRBV7-8 and TRBJ1-2, with TRBD1 matching over 9 bases. The CDR3 extends over 15 amino acids. Germline V gene sequence: CDR1 SGHVS, CDR2 FQNEAQ. Trimming took 5 bases from V and 5 from J; bases not matched to a gene: 9. CDR3 amino acids: CASSRYSGTGYGYTF. The CDR3 DNA reads TGTGCCAGCAGCCGGTACTCCGGGACAGGGTATGGCTACACCTTC.

V is TRBV19 and J is TRBJ1-1; 7 bases are a match to TRBD1. Germline values: CDR1 LNHDA, CDR2 SQIVND (reference sequence). This CDR3 comprises 15 residues. V gave up 2 bases and J gave up 3 bases; unmatched junction bases: 6. The CDR3 sequence is CASSIQGVLDTEAFF. In DNA form, the CDR3 reads TGTGCCAGTAGTATACAGGGGGTGTTGGACACTGAAGCTTTCTTT.

The chain has TRBV7-3 and TRBJ1-2; 9 bases are shared with TRBD1. Germline CDR1 and CDR2: SGHTA and FQGTGA. This CDR3 has 17 amino acids. J was trimmed by 5 bases and V by 4 bases; bases with no gene match: 14. CDR3 DNA: TGTGCCAGCAGCTCGATTGACAGGGGGACTAAGGGGTATGGCTACACCTTC. Translation gives CASSSIDRGTKGYGYTF. The variable domain in full, with the rest retrieved from reference TRBV7-3 and TRBJ1-2, is GAGVSQTPSNKVTEKGKYVELRCDPISGHTALYWYRQSLGQGPEFLIYFQGTGAADDSGLPNDRFFAVRPEGSVSTLKIQRTERGDSAVYLCASSSIDRGTKGYGYTFGSGTRLTVV.

The J gene is TRBJ2-5, the V gene TRBV7-8, with 8 bases matching TRBD1. The CDR3 totals 15 residues. The germline CDR1 and CDR2 sequences are SGHVS and FQNEAQ. Losses at the gene ends were 2 bases for V and 5 bases for J; bases not matched to a gene: 7. CDR3 sequence: CASSLPGQGMETQYF. CDR3 DNA: TGTGCCAGCAGCTTACCAGGACAGGGAATGGAGACCCAGTACTTC.

This chain joins TRBV9 and TRBJ2-7, with TRBD1 identical over 9 bases. Germline values: CDR1 SGDLS, CDR2 YYNGEE. V shed 0 bases and J 0 bases; nucleotides not matched to a gene: 1. The CDR3 covers 15 residues. The CDR3 bases are TGTGCCAGCAGCGTAGCGGACAGGGGCTCCTACGAGCAGTACTTC. Amino acids: CASSVADRGSYEQYF.

The chain carries TRBV7-9 and TRBJ2-1; TRBD2 aligns across 7 bases. Germline CDR1 SEHNR, CDR2 FQNEAQ (reference sequence). After removal of 5 bases from V and 13 bases from J, the junction contained 8 bases not matched to a gene. The length of the CDR3 is 12 residues. The CDR3 DNA sequence: TGTGCCAGCAGCGCACCTAGCGGTGATCAGTTCTTC. Amino acids: CASSAPSGDQFF.

The chain combines TRBV4-1 with TRBJ2-1; D may be TRBD2 (5 bases). The V gene's germline CDR1 is MGHRA and CDR2 YSYEKL. This CDR3 is built from 16 residues. The V gene lost 1 base and the J gene lost 1 base, with 11 bases spanning the gap. DNA of the CDR3: TGCGCCAGCAGCCAAGTAAGGGAGTCTTCCTACAATGAGCAGTTCTTC. Its translation: CASSQVRESSYNEQFF.

The rearrangement joins TRBV19 to TRBJ1-1; no clear D. Germline V gene lookup returns CDR1 LNHDA and CDR2 SQIVND (reference sequence). The CDR3 has 14 amino acids. The germline V and J ends were trimmed by 3 bases and 1 base, with 9 bases remaining between them. The CDR3 loop is CASSIADKNTEAFF. The CDR3 bases are TGTGCCAGTAGTATTGCTGACAAGAACACTGAAGCTTTCTTT.

The chain links TRBV7-9 to TRBJ1-2, with 7 bases matching TRBD1. The CDR3 totals 14 residues. With V trimmed by 5 bases and J by 7 bases, 10 bases remained unmatched. The germline gives CDR1 SEHNR, CDR2 FQNEAQ (reference sequence). CDR3 coding DNA: TGTGCCAGCAGCCCGAGACAGGGTCTGGGTGGCTACACCTTC. This encodes CASSPRQGLGGYTF.

V is TRBV7-9 and J is TRBJ1-2; 9 bases fit TRBD1. V lost 8 bases to trimming and J lost 6 bases; unmatched junction nucleotides: 22. The CDR3 has 18 residues. Germline V gene lookup returns CDR1 SEHNR and CDR2 FQNEAQ (reference sequence). CDR3 sequence (DNA): TGTGCCAGCTCAATGCTCCGGGGACAGGGAGTTGGCTTTGATGGCTACACCTTC. This sequence encodes CASSMLRGQGVGFDGYTF.